This TCR beta chain was obtained from a study of T cell repertoires in ileal Crohn's disease. At the level of the study: Thiopurines (around eleven) or anti-TNF agents (more than 17) were given postoperatively to about half. The study, taken as a whole, reports: Sorted CD8 T cells held more high-frequency clones than CD4. All patients with clonality above 26.8% had endoscopic recurrence.

TCRdb's table, derived via immunoSEQ multiplex PCR, lists solely in-frame clones and lacks some. The profile shows roughly 30,000 clones, around 80% of them singletons. This clone was detected only a few times. Its specificity is unknown. CDR1 is SGHRS and CDR2 is YFSETQ in the germline V gene. Trimming shortened V by 0 bases and J by 6 bases, and 6 bases separated the two germline ends. The CDR3 runs 12 residues. The TCR was taken from an adult with Crohn's disease. The rearrangement links TRBV5-1 to TRBJ1-2; D unresolved. Sequenced sample: ileal tissue. The CDR3 DNA reads TGCGCCAGCAGCTTGGACGGGAATGGCTACACCTTC. It yields the protein CASSLDGNGYTF.